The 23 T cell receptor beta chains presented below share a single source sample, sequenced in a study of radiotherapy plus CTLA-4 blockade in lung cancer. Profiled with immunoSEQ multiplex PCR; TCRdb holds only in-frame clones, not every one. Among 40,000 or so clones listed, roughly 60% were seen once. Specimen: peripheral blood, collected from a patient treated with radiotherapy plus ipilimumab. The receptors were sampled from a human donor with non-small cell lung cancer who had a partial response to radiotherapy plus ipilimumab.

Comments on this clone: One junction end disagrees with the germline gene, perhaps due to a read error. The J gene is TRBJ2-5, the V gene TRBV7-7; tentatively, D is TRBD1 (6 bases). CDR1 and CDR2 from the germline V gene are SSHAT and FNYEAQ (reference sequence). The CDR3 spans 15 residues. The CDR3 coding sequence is TGTGCTAGCAGCTTAGCAGGGGCCTATCAAGAGACCCAGTACTTC. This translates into CASSLAGAYQETQYF.

Here the CDR3 DNA reads TGCGCCAGCAGCCAAGGGACTAGCGGGTCGGCTCAAGAGACCCAGTACTTC. This sequence encodes CASSQGTSGSAQETQYF. The gene calls are TRBV5-1 and TRBJ2-5; 12 bases align to TRBD2. V was clipped by 4 bases and J by 2 bases; unmatched bases: 9. The germline V gene has CDR1 SGHRS and CDR2 YFSETQ. The CDR3 spans 17 residues.

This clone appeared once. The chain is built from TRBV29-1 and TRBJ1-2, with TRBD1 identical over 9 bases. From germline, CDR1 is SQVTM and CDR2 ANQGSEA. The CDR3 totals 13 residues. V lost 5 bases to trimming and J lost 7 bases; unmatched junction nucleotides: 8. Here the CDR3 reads CSVRGTGRGGYTF. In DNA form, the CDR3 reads TGCAGCGTTCGAGGGACAGGGCGCGGTGGCTACACCTTC.

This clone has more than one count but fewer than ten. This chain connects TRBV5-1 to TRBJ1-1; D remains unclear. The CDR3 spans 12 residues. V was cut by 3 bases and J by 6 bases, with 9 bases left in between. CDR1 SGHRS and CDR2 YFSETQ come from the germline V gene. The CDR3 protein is CASSSDSAEAFF. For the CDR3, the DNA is TGCGCCAGCAGCTCCGACTCGGCTGAAGCTTTCTTT.

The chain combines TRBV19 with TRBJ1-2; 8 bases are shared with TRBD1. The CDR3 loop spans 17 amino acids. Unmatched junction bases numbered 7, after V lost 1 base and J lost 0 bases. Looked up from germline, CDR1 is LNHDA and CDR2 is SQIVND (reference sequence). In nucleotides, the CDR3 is TGTGCCAGTAGTATAGGGGACAGGTCACCTACTAACTATGGCTACACCTTC. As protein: CASSIGDRSPTNYGYTF.

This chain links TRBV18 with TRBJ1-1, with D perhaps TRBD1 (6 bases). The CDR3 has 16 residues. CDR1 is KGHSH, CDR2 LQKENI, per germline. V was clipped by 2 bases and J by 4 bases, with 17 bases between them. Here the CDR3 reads CASSPKRGAQGTEAFF. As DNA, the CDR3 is TGTGCCAGCTCACCAAAACGGGGGGCGCAGGGCACTGAAGCTTTCTTT.

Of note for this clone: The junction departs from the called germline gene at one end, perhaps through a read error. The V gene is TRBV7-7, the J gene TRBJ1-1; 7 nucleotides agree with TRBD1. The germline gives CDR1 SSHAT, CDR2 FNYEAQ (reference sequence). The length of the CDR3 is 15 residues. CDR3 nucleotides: TGTGCTAGCAGCCTTGTCGGACAGGTCTCCACTGAAGCTTTCTTT. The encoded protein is CASSLVGQVSTEAFF.

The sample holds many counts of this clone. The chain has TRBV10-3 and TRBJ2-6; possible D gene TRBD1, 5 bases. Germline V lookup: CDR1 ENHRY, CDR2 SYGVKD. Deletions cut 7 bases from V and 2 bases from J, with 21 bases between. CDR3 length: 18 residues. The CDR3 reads CAITAGARVNPGANVLTF. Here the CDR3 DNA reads TGTGCCATCACCGCAGGTGCCAGGGTAAACCCTGGGGCCAACGTCCTGACTTTC.

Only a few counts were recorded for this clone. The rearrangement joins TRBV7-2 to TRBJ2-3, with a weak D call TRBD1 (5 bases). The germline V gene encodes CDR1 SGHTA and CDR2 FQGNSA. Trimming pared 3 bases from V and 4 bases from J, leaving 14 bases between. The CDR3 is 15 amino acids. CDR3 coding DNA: TGTGCCAGCAGCTTCAAGGGGCAAACTTCAGATACGCAGTATTTT. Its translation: CASSFKGQTSDTQYF.

The DNA of the CDR3 is TGTGCCAGCAGTTTATGGGGGACAGGGAACAATGAGCAGTTCTTC. Translating it yields CASSLWGTGNNEQFF. The chain carries TRBV28 and TRBJ2-1; the match to TRBD1 covers 9 bases. The CDR3 length is 15 residues. With V trimmed by 0 bases and J by 5 bases, 2 bases remained unmatched. Per germline, CDR1 MDHEN and CDR2 SYDVKM.

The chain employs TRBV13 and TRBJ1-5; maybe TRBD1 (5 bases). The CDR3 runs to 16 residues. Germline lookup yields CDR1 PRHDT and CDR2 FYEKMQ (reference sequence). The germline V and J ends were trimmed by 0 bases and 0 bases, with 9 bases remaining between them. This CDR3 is CASSLGRGNSNQPQHF. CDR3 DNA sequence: TGTGCCAGCAGCTTAGGCCGGGGGAATAGCAATCAGCCCCAGCATTTT. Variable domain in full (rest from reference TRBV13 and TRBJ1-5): AAGVIQSPRHLIKEKRETATLKCYPIPRHDTVYWYQQGPGQDPQFLISFYEKMQSDKGSIPDRFSAQQFSDYHSELNMSSLELGDSALYFCASSLGRGNSNQPQHFGDGTRLSIL.

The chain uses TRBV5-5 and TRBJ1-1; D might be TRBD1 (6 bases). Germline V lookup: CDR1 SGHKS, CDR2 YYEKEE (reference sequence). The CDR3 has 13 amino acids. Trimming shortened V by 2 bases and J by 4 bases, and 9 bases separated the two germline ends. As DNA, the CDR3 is TGTGCCAGCAGCTTCGACAGGTTCACTGAAGCTTTCTTT. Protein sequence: CASSFDRFTEAFF.

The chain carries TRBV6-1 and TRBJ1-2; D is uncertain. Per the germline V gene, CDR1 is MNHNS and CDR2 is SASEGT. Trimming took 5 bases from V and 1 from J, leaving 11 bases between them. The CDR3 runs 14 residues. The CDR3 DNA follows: TGTGCCAGCAGTCCAGCGTGGAGTAACTATGGCTACACCTTC. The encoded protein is CASSPAWSNYGYTF.

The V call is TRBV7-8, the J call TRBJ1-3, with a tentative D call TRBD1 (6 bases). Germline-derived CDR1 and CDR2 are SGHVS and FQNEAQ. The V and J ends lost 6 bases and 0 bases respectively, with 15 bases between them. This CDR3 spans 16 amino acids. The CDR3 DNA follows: TGTGCCAGCAGTTTTACAGGGAGACTCTCTGGAAACACCATATATTTT. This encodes CASSFTGRLSGNTIYF.

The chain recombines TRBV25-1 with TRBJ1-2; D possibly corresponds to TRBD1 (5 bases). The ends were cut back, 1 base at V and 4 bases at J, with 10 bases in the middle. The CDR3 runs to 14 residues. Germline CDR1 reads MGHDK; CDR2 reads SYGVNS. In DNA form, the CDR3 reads TGTGCCAGCAGTGAATCGGGGGAAGGCTATGGCTACACCTTC. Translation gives CASSESGEGYGYTF.

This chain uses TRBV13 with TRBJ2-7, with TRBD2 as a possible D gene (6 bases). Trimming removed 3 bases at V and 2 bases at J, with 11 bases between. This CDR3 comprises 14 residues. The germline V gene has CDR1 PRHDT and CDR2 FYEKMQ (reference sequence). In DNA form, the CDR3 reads TGTGCCAGCAGCTTGAACACGGGAGCCTACGAGCAGTACTTC. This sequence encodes CASSLNTGAYEQYF.

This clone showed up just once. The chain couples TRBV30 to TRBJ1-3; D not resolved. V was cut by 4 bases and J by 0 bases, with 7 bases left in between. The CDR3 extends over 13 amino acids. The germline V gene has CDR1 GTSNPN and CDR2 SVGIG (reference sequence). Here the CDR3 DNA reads TGTGCCTGGATATCCCGCTCTGGAAACACCATATATTTT. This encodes CAWISRSGNTIYF.

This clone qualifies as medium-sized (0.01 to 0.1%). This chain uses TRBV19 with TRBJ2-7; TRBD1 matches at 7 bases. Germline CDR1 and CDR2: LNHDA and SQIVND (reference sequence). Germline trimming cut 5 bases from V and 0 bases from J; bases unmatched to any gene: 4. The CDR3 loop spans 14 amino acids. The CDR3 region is CASSGQVGSYEQYF. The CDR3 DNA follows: TGTGCCAGTAGTGGACAGGTGGGCTCCTACGAGCAGTACTTC.

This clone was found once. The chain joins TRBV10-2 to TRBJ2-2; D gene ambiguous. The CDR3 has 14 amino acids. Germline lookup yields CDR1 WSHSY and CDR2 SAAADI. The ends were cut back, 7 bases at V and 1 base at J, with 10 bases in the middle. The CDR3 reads CASIYEKNTGELFF. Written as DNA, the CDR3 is TGCGCCAGCATCTACGAAAAGAACACCGGGGAGCTGTTTTTT.

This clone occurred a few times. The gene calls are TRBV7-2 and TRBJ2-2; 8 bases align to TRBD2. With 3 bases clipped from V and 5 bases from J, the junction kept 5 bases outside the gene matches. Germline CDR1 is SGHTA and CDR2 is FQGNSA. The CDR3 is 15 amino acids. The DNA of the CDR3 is TGTGCCAGCAGCTTTCGGGGGGGCGGAACCGGGGAGCTGTTTTTT. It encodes CASSFRGGGTGELFF.

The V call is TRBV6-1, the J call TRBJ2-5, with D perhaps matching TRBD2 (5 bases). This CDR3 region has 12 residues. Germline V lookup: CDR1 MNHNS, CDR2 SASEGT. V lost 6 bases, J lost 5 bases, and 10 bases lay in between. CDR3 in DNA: TGTGCCAGCAGCGAGGGTTTCGAGACCCAGTACTTC. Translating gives CASSEGFETQYF.

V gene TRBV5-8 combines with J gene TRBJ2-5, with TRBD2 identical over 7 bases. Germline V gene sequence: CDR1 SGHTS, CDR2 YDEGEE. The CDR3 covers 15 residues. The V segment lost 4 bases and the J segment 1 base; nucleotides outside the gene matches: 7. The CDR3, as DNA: TGTGCCAGCAGCCCGGGAGCTAGCGGCCAAGAGACCCAGTACTTC. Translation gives CASSPGASGQETQYF.

The CDR3 DNA reads as TGTGCCACCAGTACGCAGACAGGGGCCTACGAGCAGTACTTC. Residues: CATSTQTGAYEQYF. V and J are TRBV15 and TRBJ2-7; 8 bases fit TRBD1. The CDR3 length is 14 residues. Germline V lookup: CDR1 LNHNV, CDR2 YYDKDF (reference sequence). The trim removed 6 bases at V and 2 bases at J, leaving 6 bases unmatched. Complete variable domain (other parts from reference TRBV15 and TRBJ2-7): DAMVIQNPRYQVTQFGKPVTLSCSQTLNHNVMYWYQQKSSQAPKLLFHYYDKDFNNEADTPDNFQSRRPNTSFCFLDIRSPGLGDTAMYLCATSTQTGAYEQYFGPGTRLTVT.